Below, 2 T cell receptor beta chains from the same sample are listed, as sequenced in a study of glioma-infiltrating T cells. TCR alpha and beta CDR3 regions were amplified from RNA using iRepertoire nested multiplex PCR. TCRdb re-called the multiplex PCR reads with MiXCR, one entry per CDR3 protein. Among 150,000 to 200,000 distinct CDR3 sequences listed, about 31% were seen once. Sequencing used glioma tissue, nonneoplastic brain tissue, or PBMCs (not recorded which). The source is a human donor with low-grade glioma or glioblastoma, undergoing nonglioma brain surgery, or in good health (not recorded which).

At least ten counts were recorded for this clonotype. The J gene is TRBJ1-4, the V gene TRBV6-1, with 7 bases lining up with TRBD1. The CDR3 runs 16 residues. Trimming at V came to 3 bases and at J to 5 bases, leaving 9 bases not matched to a gene. Germline assignment: CDR1 MNHNS and CDR2 SASEGT. The CDR3 loop reads CASSDVRGTDNEKLFF. DNA for the CDR3: TGTGCCAGCAGTGACGTGAGGGGGACAGACAATGAAAAACTGTTTTTT.

Remarks on this clonotype: One end of the junction does not line up with germline, which may come from a read error. CDR3 residues: CTSVLERGETQYF. Here the CDR3 DNA reads TGTACTAGTGTCCTAGAGCGGGGAGAGACCCAGTACTTC. The rearrangement uses TRBV12-5 and TRBJ2-5, with 7 bases that match TRBD2. Germline CDR1 LGHNT, CDR2 FRNRAP. The CDR3 totals 13 residues.